A selection of T cell receptor beta chains follows, all from one sample in a study of breast tumors, draining lymph nodes, adjacent tissues. From the multiplex PCR reads, TCRdb called clonotypes with MiXCR, one entry per CDR3 protein. In the table there are about 140,000 distinct CDR3 sequences, 30% to 35% of which are singletons. What was sequenced was axillary lymph node tissue. Source of these receptors: a female donor with breast cancer. Some clones in this sample may be carry-over from other donors' samples. The CDR3 runs from the conserved cysteine through the conserved F or W. Each record gives: CDR3 DNA, CDR3 protein, D gene, V gene, J gene, clone size. The D gene is left open where the match is weak. A row's size may be missing; if present it is once, few, many or a size class.

DNA: TGTGCCATCGGATTAGCGGGGGGCAACACCGGGGAGCTGTTTTTT
CDR3: CAIGLAGGNTGELFF
D: TRBD2
V: TRBV10-3
J: TRBJ2-2
size: many

DNA: TGTGCCAGCAGTCAGACTTGGGACAGGACGTACATTCAGTACTTC
CDR3: CASSQTWDRTYIQYF
D: TRBD1
V: TRBV6-1
J: TRBJ2-4
size: NA

DNA: TGTGCCAGCAGTCACTCCCGACAGGCCCACAATGAGCAGTTCTTC
CDR3: CASSHSRQAHNEQFF
D: NA
V: TRBV6-6
J: TRBJ2-1
size: many

DNA: TGCAGTGCTAGAGGGTATCGAGGGGACGAGGAGACCCAGTACTTC
CDR3: CSARGYRGDEETQYF
D: NA
V: TRBV20-1
J: TRBJ2-5
size: NA

DNA: TGTGCCAGCAGCGATACAGGGAGAGCTTTCTTT
CDR3: CASSDTGRAFF
D: NA
V: TRBV25-1
J: TRBJ1-1
size: many

DNA: TGCGCCAGCAGCTTGGGGACAGGGCGGACAGATACGCAGTATTTT
CDR3: CASSLGTGRTDTQYF
D: TRBD1
V: TRBV5-1
J: TRBJ2-3
size: many

DNA: TGTGCCAGCAGTGGAGAACTAGACAACCGAGGGGAATACAATGAGCAGTTCTTC
CDR3: CASSGELDNRGEYNEQFF
D: NA
V: TRBV2
J: TRBJ2-1
size: many

DNA: TGTGCCAGCAGTGAATGGGGCTCGGGCACCGGGGAGCTGTTTTTT
CDR3: CASSEWGSGTGELFF
D: NA
V: TRBV2
J: TRBJ2-2
size: NA

DNA: TGTGCCAGCAGTTTATCAGGGGACCGGGGCTACACCTTC
CDR3: CASSLSGDRGYTF
D: NA
V: TRBV27
J: TRBJ1-2
size: many

DNA: TGTGCCAGCAGCCAGTCCCGCAATGAGCAGTTCTTC
CDR3: CASSQSRNEQFF
D: NA
V: TRBV3-1
J: TRBJ2-1
size: many

DNA: TGTGCCAGCAGCCGGGTTGATGAGACCCAGTACTTC
CDR3: CASSRVDETQYF
D: NA
V: TRBV7-6
J: TRBJ2-5
size: many

DNA: TGTGCCAGCAGCCACTCCGGGACTAATCAAGAGACCCAGTACTTC
CDR3: CASSHSGTNQETQYF
D: TRBD2
V: TRBV4-2
J: TRBJ2-5
size: many

DNA: TGTGCCAGCAGTTTAAAGTCAGCCATCCTTGGCGAGCAGTACTTC
CDR3: CASSLKSAILGEQYF
D: NA
V: TRBV27
J: TRBJ2-7
size: many

DNA: TGTGCCAGCAGCTATAGGGGGGACAGGGGGCCGGATACGCAGTATTTT
CDR3: CASSYRGDRGPDTQYF
D: TRBD1
V: TRBV7-9
J: TRBJ2-3
size: many

DNA: TGTGCCAGCAGTTACCTAGGGACCAGCGATGAAGAACTGTTTTTT
CDR3: CASSYLGTSDEELFF
D: NA
V: TRBV6-6
J: TRBJ1-4
size: NA

DNA: TGTGCCACCAGTGATCCTGGGACAGGTGTACGGGATACGCGGTATTTT
CDR3: CATSDPGTGVRDTRYF
D: TRBD1
V: TRBV24-1
J: TRBJ2-3
size: NA

DNA: TGCAGTGATCGGGACAGGGCGGAAAAACTGTTTTTT
CDR3: CSDRDRAEKLFF
D: TRBD1
V: TRBV29-1
J: TRBJ1-4
size: NA

DNA: TGTACCAGCAGCATTGGACAGGCACGGTACAATGAGCAGTTCTTC
CDR3: CTSSIGQARYNEQFF
D: TRBD1
V: TRBV5-4
J: TRBJ2-1
size: NA

DNA: TGTGCCTGGACGTCCGGGACTAGCGGAGCCACTCTGCAGTATTTT
CDR3: CAWTSGTSGATLQYF
D: TRBD2
V: TRBV30
J: TRBJ2-3
size: many

DNA: TGTGCCAGCAGTGACTCCGGGACAGGGACTACCAAAAACATTCAGTACTTC
CDR3: CASSDSGTGTTKNIQYF
D: TRBD1
V: TRBV25-1
J: TRBJ2-4
size: many

DNA: TGTGCCAGCAGCTCAAATAGGGCGGGAACTTATGGCTACCCCTTC
CDR3: CASSSNRAGTYGYPF
D: NA
V: TRBV7-9
J: TRBJ1-2
size: NA

DNA: TGCAGTGCGGGACAGGGTCTGTCGGCCTACGAGCAGTACTTC
CDR3: CSAGQGLSAYEQYF
D: TRBD1
V: TRBV20-1
J: TRBJ2-7
size: NA

DNA: TGCGCCAGCAATAGTCTCGGACAGTACGATTCACCCCTCCACTTT
CDR3: CASNSLGQYDSPLHF
D: NA
V: TRBV10-2
J: TRBJ1-6
size: NA

DNA: TGTGCCAGCAGTTACGCGAACACTGAAGCTTTCTTT
CDR3: CASSYANTEAFF
D: NA
V: TRBV6-5
J: TRBJ1-1
size: few

DNA: TGTGCCACCGATCTGAAAACAGGCGGGACAGCCGAGCAGTACTTC
CDR3: CATDLKTGGTAEQYF
D: NA
V: TRBV24-1
J: TRBJ2-7
size: NA

DNA: TGTGCCAGCAGCTTGTACGGCAGGGGGAACTATGGCTACACCTTC
CDR3: CASSLYGRGNYGYTF
D: TRBD1
V: TRBV5-6
J: TRBJ1-2
size: many

DNA: TGTGCCAGCAGCACCCGCTATAGCAATCAGCCCCAGCATTTT
CDR3: CASSTRYSNQPQHF
D: NA
V: TRBV6-6
J: TRBJ1-5
size: many

DNA: TGTGCCAGCAGTACAGGGCCCGACAATGAGCAGTTCTTC
CDR3: CASSTGPDNEQFF
D: NA
V: TRBV11-1
J: TRBJ2-1
size: many

DNA: TGTGCCAGCAGTCTACCGGACAGGCCCAATTCACCCCTCCACTTT
CDR3: CASSLPDRPNSPLHF
D: TRBD1
V: TRBV11-2
J: TRBJ1-6
size: NA

DNA: TGTGCCAGCAGTCCGGACTTGAACACCGGGGAGCTGTTTTTT
CDR3: CASSPDLNTGELFF
D: NA
V: TRBV6-1
J: TRBJ2-2
size: many

DNA: TGCAGCGTCACAGGCGCTTCTACCGGGGAGCTGTTTTTT
CDR3: CSVTGASTGELFF
D: NA
V: TRBV29-1
J: TRBJ2-2
size: many

DNA: TGCAGTGCTAGGGGACAGGGGGGCACTGAAGCTTTCTTT
CDR3: CSARGQGGTEAFF
D: TRBD1
V: TRBV20-1
J: TRBJ1-1
size: NA

DNA: TGCGCCAGCAGCCAAGAGTCATTGGGGGGTACAGATACGCAGTATTTT
CDR3: CASSQESLGGTDTQYF
D: NA
V: TRBV4-1
J: TRBJ2-3
size: NA

DNA: TGTGCCAGCAGCCGGACAGGGCGACAAGAGACCCAGTACTTC
CDR3: CASSRTGRQETQYF
D: TRBD1
V: TRBV27
J: TRBJ2-5
size: many

DNA: TGTGCCAGCAGCTTAGGTTCCGGGGCATACGAGCAGTACTTC
CDR3: CASSLGSGAYEQYF
D: NA
V: TRBV5-4
J: TRBJ2-7
size: NA

DNA: TGTGCCAGCAGCTTTCAGGGGGCGGGCTATGGCTACACCTTC
CDR3: CASSFQGAGYGYTF
D: TRBD1
V: TRBV5-6
J: TRBJ1-2
size: many

DNA: TGTGCCACCAGCAGGGACATACAAGAGACCCAGTACTTC
CDR3: CATSRDIQETQYF
D: NA
V: TRBV15
J: TRBJ2-5
size: many

DNA: TGTGCCAGCAGACTCAGGTGGGGGGCTTTCTTT
CDR3: CASRLRWGAFF
D: NA
V: TRBV12-3/TRBV12-4
J: TRBJ1-1
size: few

DNA: TGCGCCAGCAGCCAAGAGGGGACAGGGGGCAATCAGCCCCAGCATTTT
CDR3: CASSQEGTGGNQPQHF
D: TRBD1
V: TRBV4-3
J: TRBJ1-5
size: NA

DNA: TGTGCCAGCAGCATAAGGGCCCTTAGCTCCTACGAGCAGTACTTC
CDR3: CASSIRALSSYEQYF
D: NA
V: TRBV11-2
J: TRBJ2-7
size: many

DNA: TGTGCCAGTACGCCGGGGGGGGACTATGGCTACACCTTC
CDR3: CASTPGGDYGYTF
D: NA
V: TRBV19
J: TRBJ1-2
size: NA

DNA: TGTGCCAGCAGCTTGCCCGGGACAACCGGGGAGCTGTTTTTT
CDR3: CASSLPGTTGELFF
D: NA
V: TRBV7-9
J: TRBJ2-2
size: NA

DNA: TGCGCCAGCAGCCAAGAGGGGGCTCAAACCACCGGGGAGCTGTTTTTT
CDR3: CASSQEGAQTTGELFF
D: NA
V: TRBV4-1
J: TRBJ2-2
size: many

DNA: TGTGCCAGTAGGGGGGGTCTTAATTCACCCCTCCACTTT
CDR3: CASRGGLNSPLHF
D: NA
V: TRBV25-1
J: TRBJ1-6
size: NA

DNA: TGTGCCAGCAGCTTAGAGGGCGGGGGAGAGACCCAGTACTTC
CDR3: CASSLEGGGETQYF
D: TRBD2
V: TRBV7-2
J: TRBJ2-5
size: NA

DNA: TGCAGTGCTAACCCCGGGACTAGCGGGATATCAGGGGAGCTGTTTTTT
CDR3: CSANPGTSGISGELFF
D: TRBD2
V: TRBV20-1
J: TRBJ2-2
size: NA

DNA: TGTGCCAGCCCAGGGGGTGGGAACACTGAAGCTTTCTTT
CDR3: CASPGGGNTEAFF
D: TRBD1
V: TRBV7-2
J: TRBJ1-1
size: NA

DNA: TGTGCCAGCACCTCAGGGACCTCGGGGGCCGATACGCAATATTTT
CDR3: CASTSGTSGADTQYF
D: NA
V: TRBV2
J: TRBJ2-3
size: NA

DNA: TGTGCCAGCAGTTATTATCCGGGGTTGAGGACTGAAGCTTTCTTT
CDR3: CASSYYPGLRTEAFF
D: NA
V: TRBV6-5
J: TRBJ1-1
size: NA

DNA: TGTGCCAGCAGAGAGGGGGGCACAGATACGCAGTATTTT
CDR3: CASREGGTDTQYF
D: NA
V: TRBV3-1
J: TRBJ2-3
size: many

DNA: TGTGCCAGCAGGTTGGACAGTTCTTATCGGCCCCAGCATTTT
CDR3: CASRLDSSYRPQHF
D: NA
V: TRBV2
J: TRBJ1-5
size: NA

DNA: TGTGCCAGCAGCTCGAGACAGGGGCGCAATGAGCAGTTCTTC
CDR3: CASSSRQGRNEQFF
D: TRBD1
V: TRBV5-8
J: TRBJ2-1
size: many

DNA: TGTGCCAGCAGCCCCCCCCCGGAGGGACAGCCCCAGCATTTT
CDR3: CASSPPPEGQPQHF
D: NA
V: TRBV6-6
J: TRBJ1-5
size: many

DNA: TGTGCCAGCAGCTTGGGCTTGGACGGGTATTTCGGCTACCCCTTC
CDR3: CASSLGLDGYFGYPF
D: NA
V: TRBV7-2
J: TRBJ1-2
size: many

DNA: TGTGCCAGCAGCTTGACGAACAGGGGAGGTCCCTACGAGCAGTACTTC
CDR3: CASSLTNRGGPYEQYF
D: NA
V: TRBV5-5
J: TRBJ2-7
size: NA

DNA: TGTGCCAGCAGCCTTGGTCGGAGGGTGATTGAAAAACTGTTTTTT
CDR3: CASSLGRRVIEKLFF
D: NA
V: TRBV5-8
J: TRBJ1-4
size: many

DNA: TGCAGTGCAACCAGGGGAGTCTATGGCTCCACCTTC
CDR3: CSATRGVYGSTF
D: NA
V: TRBV20-1
J: TRBJ1-2
size: few

DNA: TGTGCCAGCTCCCGTGGAGTCAATCGCCCTGTGCAGTTCTTC
CDR3: CASSRGVNRPVQFF
D: NA
V: TRBV11-3
J: TRBJ2-1
size: many

DNA: TGTGCCAGTAGTAGCGGTCCCGGGGCAGATACGCAGTATTTT
CDR3: CASSSGPGADTQYF
D: NA
V: TRBV19
J: TRBJ2-3
size: many

DNA: TGTGCCAGCAGCCCTTGGACAGCCGGGGAGCTGTTTTTT
CDR3: CASSPWTAGELFF
D: NA
V: TRBV5-4
J: TRBJ2-2
size: many